A single sample gave rise to the 5 T cell receptor beta chains below, sequenced in a study of T-cell memory formation after mild COVID-19 (dated by TCRdb to the early 2020s). The method was 5' RACE. Sequencing took place on an Illumina NovaSeq 6000. The raw public reads went through TCRdb reprocessing: fastp at Q25, MiXCR clone calling, in-frame beta chains kept. Rows merge per CDR3 protein into single entries with the most common DNA and genes. The table for this sample lists fewer than 350,000 distinct CDR3 sequences; roughly an eighth of them were counted only once. The ten largest clones capture around 20% of the sample. Sequences were obtained from PBMCs or a T cell subset sorted from them (not recorded which). These receptors were collected from a young man who had mild COVID-19 (a few samples of this study predate the infection). The sample titles of this study are shuffled in the database, so cell type and time point are left out; the donor was told from shared clones.

This clonotype was seen more than once but under ten times. The chain carries TRBV7-9 and TRBJ2-5; D remains unclear. V dropped 3 bases and J dropped 5 bases, with 10 bases sitting between them. CDR1 SEHNR and CDR2 FQNEAQ come from the germline V gene (reference sequence). The CDR3 extends over 13 amino acids. The CDR3 loop is CASSLTSSETQYF. The CDR3 DNA is TGTGCCAGCAGCTTGACAAGTTCGGAGACCCAGTACTTC.

V gene TRBV7-2 combines with J gene TRBJ2-5; D call uncertain. The V and J ends lost 2 bases and 1 base respectively, with 11 bases between them. Germline values: CDR1 SGHTA, CDR2 FQGNSA. CDR3 length equals 15 residues. The CDR3 is CASSLLGIRQETQYF. In nucleotides, the CDR3 is TGTGCCAGCAGCTTATTAGGGATTCGCCAAGAGACCCAGTACTTC.

The genes are TRBV30 and TRBJ1-2; no clear D gene. The CDR3 contains 11 residues. With 3 bases removed from V and 7 bases from J, the gap between germline ends came to 9 bases. Germline-derived CDR1 and CDR2 are GTSNPN and SVGIG (reference sequence). CDR3 DNA: TGTGCCTGGAGCCGATCGAGTGGCTACACCTTC. Translated: CAWSRSSGYTF.

This clonotype was recorded a few times. V is TRBV4-1 and J is TRBJ2-4; 10 bases map to TRBD1. The CDR3 is 15 amino acids. Germline assignment: CDR1 MGHRA and CDR2 YSYEKL. Trimming at V came to 3 bases and at J to 6 bases, leaving 5 bases not matched to a gene. The CDR3 here is CASSHPGQGSNIQYF. In DNA, the CDR3 is TGCGCCAGCAGCCATCCGGGACAGGGGTCAAACATTCAGTACTTC.

This clonotype was observed a few times. V and J are TRBV4-3 and TRBJ2-1, with D maybe TRBD1 (6 bases). The germline V gene has CDR1 LGHNA and CDR2 YSLEER. V lost 4 bases and J lost 5, with 15 bases in between. There are 15 residues in the CDR3. CDR3 amino acids: CASSPGQSLHNEQFF. CDR3 DNA sequence: TGCGCCAGCAGCCCGGGACAATCTCTGCACAATGAGCAGTTCTTC.